These 2 T cell receptor beta chains originate from one sample sequenced in a study of T cells in Graves' hyperthyroidism and ophthalmopathy. Authors of the study amplified TCR beta CDR3 regions from RNA transcripts. Initially, a first-round RT-PCR of the TCR CDR3 employed the HTBI primer set. TCRdb passed the multiplex PCR reads through MiXCR, listing each CDR3 protein once. The sample consists of 300,000 to 450,000 distinct CDR3 sequences, around 14% of them appearing once. The source material was blood. These receptors were collected from a woman in her twenties or thirties with Graves' hyperthyroidism.

The CDR3 loop reads CSARIQGNSNQPQHF. DNA of the CDR3: TGCAGTGCTCGAATACAGGGTAATAGCAATCAGCCCCAGCATTTT. V usage is TRBV20-1 and J usage is TRBJ1-5; possible D gene TRBD1, 6 bases. Between the trimmed V and J ends, which lost 5 bases and 0 bases, there was a span of 14 bases. The CDR3 sequence is 15 residues long. Germline V lookup: CDR1 DFQATT, CDR2 SNEGSKA (reference sequence).

This clonotype was seen many times. The chain joins TRBV28 to TRBJ2-1, with no clear D. Trimming removed 2 bases from V and 3 bases from J, with 11 bases in between. Per germline, CDR1 MDHEN and CDR2 SYDVKM. The CDR3 length is 15 residues. The DNA for the CDR3 is TGTGCCAGCAGTTTAGGCACAGCCGGCTACAATGAGCAGTTCTTC. This sequence encodes CASSLGTAGYNEQFF.